This T cell receptor beta chain was identified in a study of T cells in women clearing cervical HPV infection. Study in general: For cases, blood was sampled a median around 150 days after lesion detection, interquartile range about 90 to 210 days.

Here immunoSEQ multiplex PCR was the method, and the copy in TCRdb shows in-frame clones only, minus some. This table lists some 46,000 clones. This TCR came from a woman aged 18-70 years with a cervical HPV16 infection that either progressed to CIN3+ or cleared (not recorded which). Sequenced sample: blood buffy coat.

The CDR3 is CASSLSVSGTSGRIYEQYF. CDR3 bases read: TGTGCCAGCAGCTTAAGTGTCTCCGGGACTAGCGGGAGAATCTACGAG. V usage is TRBV7-3 and J usage is TRBJ2-7; 14 bases fit TRBD2. The read ends 3 residues before the CDR3 terminus; that terminus is restored from the germline J gene. Germline-derived CDR1 and CDR2 are SGHTA and FQGTGA. This CDR3 contains 19 residues. Trimming cost V 1 base and J 3 bases; bases outside gene matches: 11.